The 19 T cell receptor beta chains below come from one sample, sequenced in a study of spatial heterogeneity in lung cancer. Time point in this sample: sample taken at primary tumor resection. From the 5' RACE reads, TCRdb called clonotypes with MiXCR, one entry per CDR3 protein. This table has fewer than 15,000 distinct CDR3 sequences, more than 3.5% appearing once. These receptors' targets are unknown. General study findings and limits: The number of expanded tumor alpha and beta chains correlated with mutation number.

The sample here was lung tumor tissue, taken at surgery. These receptors all stem from a male donor with early-stage non-small cell lung cancer.

This clonotype was found many times. The V gene is TRBV5-1, the J gene TRBJ2-3; 9 bases are shared with TRBD1. CDR3 length: 16 amino acids. V shed 4 bases and J 6 bases; nucleotides not matched to a gene: 12. Germline V gene data show CDR1 as SGHRS and CDR2 as YFSETQ. The CDR3 sequence is CASSVSTGGGSDTQYF. The CDR3 bases are TGCGCCAGCAGCGTGTCTACAGGGGGCGGTTCGGATACGCAGTATTTT.

About this clonotype itself: A much larger clone differs by one base, so this may be a read error. The J gene is TRBJ2-4, the V gene TRBV11-2; 10 bases are a match to TRBD1. This CDR3 comprises 16 residues. Germline CDR1 reads SGHAT; CDR2 reads FQNNGV. The CDR3 nucleotides read TGTGCCGGCAGCCCCTGGACAGGGGGGAGCAAAAACATTCAGTACTTC. Residues: CAGSPWTGGSKNIQYF.

This clonotype was seen ten or more times. J is TRBJ2-1 and V is TRBV24-1; D unresolved. The germline gives CDR1 KGHDR, CDR2 SFDVKD. V dropped 3 bases and J dropped 4 bases, with 9 bases sitting between them. The length of the CDR3 is 14 residues. The CDR3 loop reads CATSDINRYNEQFF. The CDR3 region has the DNA TGTGCCACCAGTGATATAAACAGATACAATGAGCAGTTCTTC.

Ten or more counts support this clonotype. V and J are TRBV28 and TRBJ1-6, with no clear D. Between the trimmed V and J ends, which lost 4 bases and 14 bases, there was a span of 12 bases. The CDR3 is 12 residues long. In germline, CDR1 is MDHEN, CDR2 SYDVKM. CDR3 sequence reads: CASSSKIWSLHF. CDR3 bases: TGTGCCAGCAGTTCGAAGATCTGGTCCCTCCACTTT.

Here the CDR3 reads CASSQDAGRNTEAFF. The CDR3 nucleotides are TGCGCCAGCAGCCAAGACGCAGGCCGGAACACTGAAGCTTTCTTT. The J gene is TRBJ1-1, the V gene TRBV4-1, with unresolved D. CDR1 MGHRA and CDR2 YSYEKL come from the germline V gene. This CDR3 is 15 amino acids long. V was cut by 0 bases and J by 1 base, with 9 bases left in between.

This clonotype showed up many times. This chain uses TRBV5-4 with TRBJ1-6; D unclear. V shed 2 bases and J shed 4 bases, with 4 bases lying between them. Per the germline V gene, CDR1 is SGHNT and CDR2 is YYREEE (reference sequence). CDR3 length: 13 residues. DNA of the CDR3: TGTGCCAGCAGCTTAGAGTATAATTCACCCCTCCACTTT. Translated: CASSLEYNSPLHF.

This clonotype was observed many times. The chain couples TRBV19 to TRBJ1-5, with D tentatively TRBD1 (5 bases). Germline CDR1 is LNHDA and CDR2 is SQIVND (reference sequence). V was trimmed by 9 bases and J by 2 bases, leaving 17 bases between them. This CDR3 is built from 15 residues. The CDR3 DNA reads as TGTGCCAGCAACCCGGAGGGACGTCGCAATCAGCCCCAGCATTTT. This translates into CASNPEGRRNQPQHF.

This clonotype is judged medium-sized. This sequence joins TRBV20-1 and TRBJ2-7; maybe TRBD2 (5 bases). This CDR3 comprises 17 residues. CDR1 DFQATT and CDR2 SNEGSKA come from the germline V gene (reference sequence). Trimming took 4 bases from V and 1 from J, leaving 23 bases between them. This CDR3 is CSAMPMDLAGCSYEQYV. The CDR3 DNA sequence: TGCAGTGCTATGCCAATGGACTTAGCAGGTTGTTCCTACGAGCAGTACGTC.

This clonotype appeared many times. The rearrangement joins TRBV5-1 to TRBJ1-5, with D perhaps TRBD1 (6 bases). Between the trimmed V and J ends, which lost 2 bases and 3 bases, there was a span of 12 bases. Germline V gene sequence: CDR1 SGHRS, CDR2 YFSETQ. The CDR3 length is 15 residues. The CDR3 is CASSFSGQYNQPQHF. DNA for the CDR3: TGCGCCAGCAGCTTCTCAGGACAGTACAATCAGCCCCAGCATTTT.

This clonotype occurred a few times. CDR3 in DNA: TGCAGTGCCCCGCCCTACGCACTAGCGGGATGGCAAGATACGCAGTATTTT. It specifies CSAPPYALAGWQDTQYF. The rearrangement links TRBV20-1 to TRBJ2-3; TRBD2 aligns across 10 bases. The V and J ends lost 6 bases and 5 bases, in that order; junction bases with no gene match: 17. The CDR3 contains 17 residues. The germline V gene has CDR1 DFQATT and CDR2 SNEGSKA (reference sequence).

This clonotype appeared many times. This chain uses TRBV20-1 with TRBJ2-5; D gene unclear. V was clipped by 2 bases and J by 2 bases, with 9 bases between them. The CDR3 extends over 13 amino acids. Germline values: CDR1 DFQATT, CDR2 SNEGSKA (reference sequence). CDR3 sequence (DNA): TGCAGTGCTAGATATCCTTCGCAAGAGACCCAGTACTTC. It is translated as CSARYPSQETQYF.

This clonotype was observed many times. The J gene is TRBJ1-5, the V gene TRBV7-2; D call uncertain. V shed 7 bases and J shed 0 bases, with 10 bases lying between them. Germline CDR1 SGHTA, CDR2 FQGNSA. CDR3 size: 14 residues. Here the CDR3 DNA reads TGTGCCAGCATCCCCGGAATTAGCAATCAGCCCCAGCATTTT. Translation gives CASIPGISNQPQHF.

This clonotype showed up many times. DNA of the CDR3: TGTGCCTCGACGCGGGAGACCTTCGGTGAGCAGTTCTTC. This codes for CASTRETFGEQFF. V and J are TRBV30 and TRBJ2-1; 7 positions agree with TRBD2. The ends lost 7 bases at V and 9 bases at J; junction bases unmatched: 12. The germline CDR1 and CDR2 sequences are GTSNPN and SVGIG (reference sequence). This CDR3 is 13 amino acids long.

This clonotype was counted ten times or more. V usage is TRBV6-1 and J usage is TRBJ2-2; 7 bases agree with TRBD1. V dropped 9 bases and J dropped 6; count of bases not matched to a gene: 10. Germline V gives CDR1 MNHNS, CDR2 SASEGT. There are 14 residues in the CDR3. The CDR3 sequence: CASSFTGDPGELFF. CDR3 sequence (DNA): TGTGCCAGTTCCTTTACAGGGGATCCCGGGGAGCTGTTTTTT.

This clonotype was recorded a few times. J is TRBJ2-6 and V is TRBV19, with a weak D call TRBD2 (5 bases). The CDR3 is 18 amino acids. Looked up from germline, CDR1 is LNHDA and CDR2 is SQIVND (reference sequence). V lost 5 bases and J 3 bases, leaving 20 bases between the germline ends. As DNA, the CDR3 is TGTGCCAGTAGTGACCCTGAGGGTTACGGATTTGGGGCCAACGTCCTGACTTTC. Amino acid sequence: CASSDPEGYGFGANVLTF. Supplemented by reference TRBV19 and TRBJ2-6, the full variable domain reads DGGITQSPKYLFRKEGQNVTLSCEQNLNHDAMYWYRQDPGQGLRLIYYSQIVNDFQKGDIAEGYSVSREKKESFPLTVTSAQKNPTAFYLCASSDPEGYGFGANVLTFGAGSRLTVL.

This clonotype was counted many times. This chain joins TRBV20-1 and TRBJ2-3; D is perhaps TRBD2 (6 bases). Looked up from germline, CDR1 is DFQATT and CDR2 is SNEGSKA (reference sequence). The CDR3 consists of 14 residues. The V gene lost 6 bases and the J gene lost 3 bases, with 16 bases spanning the gap. CDR3 protein: CSAAGGEGTDTQYF. CDR3 nucleotides: TGCAGTGCCGCCGGGGGAGAGGGGACAGATACGCAGTATTTT.

The chain is built from TRBV20-1 and TRBJ2-1; tentatively, D is TRBD2 (6 bases). This CDR3 has 15 residues. Trimming left V 0 bases short and J 4 bases short, with 13 bases between. CDR1 and CDR2 (germline): DFQATT, SNEGSKA (reference sequence). CDR3 sequence: CSARDLGTGYNEQFF. The DNA of the CDR3 is TGCAGTGCTAGAGACTTAGGGACTGGATACAATGAGCAGTTCTTC.

This clonotype was seen ten or more times. A single base separates this from a much larger clone, so it may be a read error. This chain connects TRBV6-5 to TRBJ1-2; D is uncertain. The CDR3 sequence is 13 residues long. Per germline, CDR1 MNHEY and CDR2 SVGAGI. For the CDR3, the DNA is TGTGCCAGCAGTTATTTGCCAGACTATGGCTACAACTTC. This encodes CASSYLPDYGYNF.

This clonotype was recorded at least ten times. The gene calls are TRBV3-1 and TRBJ2-7; D perhaps matches TRBD2 (5 bases). The V gene lost 2 bases and the J gene lost 5 bases, with 10 bases spanning the gap. The CDR3 consists of 13 residues. Germline values: CDR1 LGHDT, CDR2 YNNKEL (reference sequence). CDR3 amino acids: CASSQKGANEQYF. DNA for the CDR3: TGTGCCAGCAGCCAAAAGGGAGCCAACGAGCAGTACTTC.